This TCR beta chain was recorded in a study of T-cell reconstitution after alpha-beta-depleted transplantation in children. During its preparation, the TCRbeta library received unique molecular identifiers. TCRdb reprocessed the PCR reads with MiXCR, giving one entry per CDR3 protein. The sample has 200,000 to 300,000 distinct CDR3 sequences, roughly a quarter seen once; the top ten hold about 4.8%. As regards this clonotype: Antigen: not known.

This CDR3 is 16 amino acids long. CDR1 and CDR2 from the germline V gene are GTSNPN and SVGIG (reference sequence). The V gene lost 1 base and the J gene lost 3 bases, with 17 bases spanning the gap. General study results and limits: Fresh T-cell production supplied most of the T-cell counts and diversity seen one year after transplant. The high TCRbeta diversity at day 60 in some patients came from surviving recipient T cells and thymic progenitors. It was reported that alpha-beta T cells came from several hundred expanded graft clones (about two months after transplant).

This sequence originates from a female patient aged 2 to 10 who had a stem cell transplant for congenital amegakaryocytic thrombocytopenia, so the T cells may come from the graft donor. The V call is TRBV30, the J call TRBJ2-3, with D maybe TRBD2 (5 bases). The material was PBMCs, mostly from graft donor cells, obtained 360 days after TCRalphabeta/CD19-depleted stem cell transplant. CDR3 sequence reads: CAWSDGGGLKTDTQYF. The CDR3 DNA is TGTGCCTGGAGTGACGGTGGCGGGTTAAAGACAGATACGCAGTATTTT.